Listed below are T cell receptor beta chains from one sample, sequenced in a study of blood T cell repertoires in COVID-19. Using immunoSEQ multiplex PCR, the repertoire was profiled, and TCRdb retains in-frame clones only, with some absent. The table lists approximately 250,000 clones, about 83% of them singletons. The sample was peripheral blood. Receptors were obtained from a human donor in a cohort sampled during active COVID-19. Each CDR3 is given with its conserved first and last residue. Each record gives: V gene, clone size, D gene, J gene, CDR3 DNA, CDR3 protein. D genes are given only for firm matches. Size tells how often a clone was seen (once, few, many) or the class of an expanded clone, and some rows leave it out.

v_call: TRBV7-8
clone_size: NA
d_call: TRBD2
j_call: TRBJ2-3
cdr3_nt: TGTGCCAGCAGCATGGGACTAGCGGGGAACACAGATACGCAGTATTTT
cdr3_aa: CASSMGLAGNTDTQYF

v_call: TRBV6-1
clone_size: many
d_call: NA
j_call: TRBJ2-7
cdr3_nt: TGTGCCAGCAGTGAAGAATCTACCAACCTCTACGAGCAGTACTTC
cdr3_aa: CASSEESTNLYEQYF

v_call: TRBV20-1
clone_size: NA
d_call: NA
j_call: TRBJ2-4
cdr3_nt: TGCAGTGCTAGTTACAGGAATCTAGCCAAAAACATTCAGTACTTC
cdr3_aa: CSASYRNLAKNIQYF

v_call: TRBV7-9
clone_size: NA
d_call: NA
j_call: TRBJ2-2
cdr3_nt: TGTGCCAGCAGCCCCTCAACTATGGGGCCCGGGGAGCTGTTTTTT
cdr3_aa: CASSPSTMGPGELFF

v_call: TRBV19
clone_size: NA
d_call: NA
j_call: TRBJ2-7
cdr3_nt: TGTGCCAGTAGTATGACGGGGACTTATGCCTACGAGCAGTACTTC
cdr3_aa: CASSMTGTYAYEQYF

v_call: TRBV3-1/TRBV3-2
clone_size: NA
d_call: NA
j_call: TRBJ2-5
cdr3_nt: TGTGCCAGCAGCCAAGATTTAAGGACAGCAGGGACCCAGTACTTC
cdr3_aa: CASSQDLRTAGTQYF

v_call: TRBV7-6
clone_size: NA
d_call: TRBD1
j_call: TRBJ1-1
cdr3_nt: TGTGCCAGCAGCTTTGGGAGAACAGGGGGCCCAAGGAACACTGAAGCTTTCTTT
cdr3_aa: CASSFGRTGGPRNTEAFF

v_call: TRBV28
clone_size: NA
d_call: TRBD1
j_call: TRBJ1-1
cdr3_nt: TGTGCCAGCAGTTACCCGGGACAGGTAGGACCTGAAGCTTTCTTT
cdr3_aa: CASSYPGQVGPEAFF

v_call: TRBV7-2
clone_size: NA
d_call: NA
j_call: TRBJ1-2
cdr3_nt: TGTGCCAGCAGCTTAAGGTCGGGAGGGAGCCCCTATGGCTACACCTTC
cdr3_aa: CASSLRSGGSPYGYTF

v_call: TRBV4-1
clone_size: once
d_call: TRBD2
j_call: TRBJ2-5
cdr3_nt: TGCGCCAGCAGCTTTCAAGGACTAGCGGGATTTGTCCAAGAGACCCAGTACTTC
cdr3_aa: CASSFQGLAGFVQETQYF

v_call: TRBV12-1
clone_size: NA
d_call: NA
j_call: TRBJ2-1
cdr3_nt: TGTGCCAGCAGCTTGATGGTCGGACTAGTACTCGATGAGCAGTTCTTC
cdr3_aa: CASSLMVGLVLDEQFF

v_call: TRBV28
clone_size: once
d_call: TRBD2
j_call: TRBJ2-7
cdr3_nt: TGTGCCAGCAGTTTACAGGATGGGGCGGGGGGATCCTACGAGCAGTACTTC
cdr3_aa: CASSLQDGAGGSYEQYF

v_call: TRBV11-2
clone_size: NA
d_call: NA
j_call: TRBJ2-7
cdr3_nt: TGTGCCAGCAGCTTAGTCCGGCAGGGTCCCTACGAGCAGTACTTC
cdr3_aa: CASSLVRQGPYEQYF

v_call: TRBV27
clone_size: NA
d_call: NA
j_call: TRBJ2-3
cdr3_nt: TGTGCCAGCAGCTCCGGGGTTGGCAAATACACAGATACGCAGTATTTT
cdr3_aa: CASSSGVGKYTDTQYF

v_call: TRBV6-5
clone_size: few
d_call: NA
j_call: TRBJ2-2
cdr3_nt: TGTGCCAGTTATGACAGGCCGAACACCGGGGAGCTGTTTTTT
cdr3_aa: CASYDRPNTGELFF

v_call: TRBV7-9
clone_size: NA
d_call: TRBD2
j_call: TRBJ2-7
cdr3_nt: TGTGCCAGCAGCTTAGGGGAGCGGGGCCTTTCCTACGAGCAGTACTTC
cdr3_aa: CASSLGERGLSYEQYF

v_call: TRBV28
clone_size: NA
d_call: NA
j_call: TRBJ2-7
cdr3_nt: TGTGCCAGCAGTTTGGACACCTCCTACGAGCAGTACTTC
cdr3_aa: CASSLDTSYEQYF

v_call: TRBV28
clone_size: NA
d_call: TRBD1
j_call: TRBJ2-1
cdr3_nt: TGTGCCAGCACCGCGCGAGGGGCGGGCCGACAGGGCGGTTTTTATAGCTCCTACAATGAGCAGTTCTTC
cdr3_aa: CASTARGAGRQGGFYSSYNEQFF